A selection of T cell receptor beta chains follows, all from one sample in a study of blood T cell repertoires in COVID-19. Clones were read by immunoSEQ multiplex PCR, and TCRdb kept only the in-frame ones, dropping some. Among about 330,000 clones, 86% were seen once, and the ten largest hold 8.5% to 12%. The specimen sequenced was PBMCs or T cells enriched from blood (not recorded which). The receptors stem from a young woman who had recovered from COVID-19. Both conserved end residues are part of each CDR3. The order of the fields is J gene, D gene, V gene, clone size, CDR3 DNA, CDR3 protein. The D gene is left open where the match is weak. Clone size is not always given. Where it is, it says once, few, many or a class for expanded clones.

j_call: TRBJ1-2
d_call: TRBD1
v_call: TRBV5-1
clone_size: NA
cdr3_nt: TGCGCCAGCAGCCTGGAGACAGGGGGCCCCGACTATGGCTACACCTTC
cdr3_aa: CASSLETGGPDYGYTF

j_call: TRBJ2-5
d_call: TRBD1
v_call: TRBV6-5
clone_size: NA
cdr3_nt: TGTGCCAGCAGTTACTCAGGGACAGGGGGCAGGGAGACCCAGTACTTC
cdr3_aa: CASSYSGTGGRETQYF

j_call: TRBJ2-7
d_call: NA
v_call: TRBV23-1
clone_size: NA
cdr3_nt: TGCGCCAGCACCGCGGATAAGGGGGGGCCCTACGAGCAGTACTTC
cdr3_aa: CASTADKGGPYEQYF

j_call: TRBJ2-1
d_call: TRBD2
v_call: TRBV5-8
clone_size: NA
cdr3_nt: TGTGCCAGCAGCTCACCGGCGGGGGGTAAATACAATGAGCAGTTCTTC
cdr3_aa: CASSSPAGGKYNEQFF

j_call: TRBJ1-2
d_call: TRBD1
v_call: TRBV18
clone_size: NA
cdr3_nt: TGTGCCAGCTCACCACCTCAGGGGGCGGGCTATGGCTACACCTTC
cdr3_aa: CASSPPQGAGYGYTF

j_call: TRBJ2-4
d_call: NA
v_call: TRBV28
clone_size: once
cdr3_nt: TGTGCCAGCAGGACAACAGGGTACAACATTCAGTACTTC
cdr3_aa: CASRTTGYNIQYF

j_call: TRBJ1-2
d_call: TRBD1
v_call: TRBV9
clone_size: NA
cdr3_nt: TGTGCCAGCAGCGTAAGCCAGGGGGCAGAGGGCTACACCTTC
cdr3_aa: CASSVSQGAEGYTF

j_call: TRBJ1-1
d_call: NA
v_call: TRBV27
clone_size: NA
cdr3_nt: TGTGCCAGCAGATGGACACCTTACACTGAAGCTTTCTTT
cdr3_aa: CASRWTPYTEAFF

j_call: TRBJ1-2
d_call: NA
v_call: TRBV19
clone_size: NA
cdr3_nt: TGTGCCAGTAGTCCCGACTCCGGCGGGTATGGCTACACCTTC
cdr3_aa: CASSPDSGGYGYTF

j_call: TRBJ2-3
d_call: TRBD1
v_call: TRBV10-1
clone_size: NA
cdr3_nt: TGCGCCAGCAGCCCCGAGGGGGCTAGCACAGATACGCAGTATTTT
cdr3_aa: CASSPEGASTDTQYF

j_call: TRBJ2-5
d_call: NA
v_call: TRBV2
clone_size: once
cdr3_nt: TGTGCCAGCAGTGAAGCCCTAGACCAAGAGACCCAGTACTTC
cdr3_aa: CASSEALDQETQYF

j_call: TRBJ2-2
d_call: TRBD2
v_call: TRBV10-2
clone_size: NA
cdr3_nt: TGCGCCAGCAGCTCTAGACTAGCCCCGAACACCGGGGAGCTGTTTTTT
cdr3_aa: CASSSRLAPNTGELFF

j_call: TRBJ2-7
d_call: TRBD2
v_call: TRBV5-4
clone_size: NA
cdr3_nt: TGTGCCAGCAGCTTGGCAGCGGGAGGGCCGGGCGAGCAGTACTTC
cdr3_aa: CASSLAAGGPGEQYF

j_call: TRBJ1-1
d_call: NA
v_call: TRBV4-1
clone_size: NA
cdr3_nt: TGCGCCAGCAGCCGGCCGGCGGGAAGAAACACTGAAGCTTTCTTT
cdr3_aa: CASSRPAGRNTEAFF

j_call: TRBJ1-4
d_call: TRBD1
v_call: TRBV9
clone_size: NA
cdr3_nt: TGTGCCAGCAGCCCCGAAGACAGGGGAGACTCAACTAATGAAAAACTGTTTTTT
cdr3_aa: CASSPEDRGDSTNEKLFF

j_call: TRBJ2-1
d_call: NA
v_call: TRBV5-1
clone_size: NA
cdr3_nt: TGCGCCAGCAGCTTGAAGCGGCCCGTTCTCGATGAGCAGTTCTTC
cdr3_aa: CASSLKRPVLDEQFF

j_call: TRBJ2-3
d_call: NA
v_call: TRBV10-1
clone_size: NA
cdr3_nt: TGCGCCAGCAGTTTTCAGGGCACAGATACGCAGTATTTT
cdr3_aa: CASSFQGTDTQYF

j_call: TRBJ2-5
d_call: TRBD1
v_call: TRBV5-1
clone_size: NA
cdr3_nt: TGCGCCAGCAGCTTAGTTCCGGGACAGGGATCGGGAGAGACCCAGTACTTC
cdr3_aa: CASSLVPGQGSGETQYF

j_call: TRBJ2-3
d_call: NA
v_call: TRBV5-4
clone_size: NA
cdr3_nt: TGTGCCAGCATGGTCGGCGGCTCAGCTAGCACAGATACGCAGTATTTT
cdr3_aa: CASMVGGSASTDTQYF

j_call: TRBJ2-1
d_call: NA
v_call: TRBV5-1
clone_size: NA
cdr3_nt: TGCGCCAGCAGCTTGGCGGAGGGAACCTACAATGAGCAGTTCTTC
cdr3_aa: CASSLAEGTYNEQFF

j_call: TRBJ2-6
d_call: NA
v_call: TRBV5-1
clone_size: NA
cdr3_nt: TGCGCCAGCAGCTTGGGACCGCGGGGCCCACTTTCCCCTGGGGCCAACGTCCTGACTTTC
cdr3_aa: CASSLGPRGPLSPGANVLTF

j_call: TRBJ2-5
d_call: NA
v_call: TRBV7-3
clone_size: once
cdr3_nt: TGTGCCAGCAGCTTAATGCCTGGGGCTGAGACCCAGTACTTC
cdr3_aa: CASSLMPGAETQYF

j_call: TRBJ1-1
d_call: TRBD1
v_call: TRBV14
clone_size: NA
cdr3_nt: TGTGCCAGCAGCCAGAGCTACAGGGGCTTGAACACTGAAGCTTTCTTT
cdr3_aa: CASSQSYRGLNTEAFF

j_call: TRBJ2-1
d_call: TRBD1
v_call: TRBV7-3
clone_size: NA
cdr3_nt: TGTGCCAGCAGCCCCGGGACAGGGAAGAATGAGCAGTTCTTC
cdr3_aa: CASSPGTGKNEQFF

j_call: TRBJ1-2
d_call: TRBD1
v_call: TRBV23-1
clone_size: NA
cdr3_nt: TGCGCCAGCAGTCAATCGAAGGACAGGGTAAGAGCTAACTATGGCTACACCTTC
cdr3_aa: CASSQSKDRVRANYGYTF

j_call: TRBJ1-1
d_call: TRBD1
v_call: TRBV4-1
clone_size: few
cdr3_nt: TGCGCCCGCAGCCGACTCCCCGGGACAGGGGACCGGAACACTGAAGCTTTCTTT
cdr3_aa: CARSRLPGTGDRNTEAFF

j_call: TRBJ1-2
d_call: TRBD1
v_call: TRBV19
clone_size: NA
cdr3_nt: TGTGCCAGTAGCCGACAGGGGTCGGGCTACACCTTC
cdr3_aa: CASSRQGSGYTF

j_call: TRBJ1-1
d_call: NA
v_call: TRBV5-1
clone_size: NA
cdr3_nt: TGCGCCAGCAGCTTGGTTCCGTCCGGGGACACTGAAGCTTTCTTT
cdr3_aa: CASSLVPSGDTEAFF

j_call: TRBJ1-5
d_call: TRBD1
v_call: TRBV19
clone_size: NA
cdr3_nt: TGTGCCAGTAGTATAGGACAGGGGGGCAATCAGCCCCAGCATTTT
cdr3_aa: CASSIGQGGNQPQHF

j_call: TRBJ1-1
d_call: TRBD1
v_call: TRBV7-3
clone_size: NA
cdr3_nt: TGTGCCAGCAGCTTCCCGGGACAGTCAATCTTATTT
cdr3_aa: CASSFPGQSILF

j_call: TRBJ2-7
d_call: NA
v_call: TRBV24-1
clone_size: NA
cdr3_nt: TGTGCCACTATAGCGTCAGGTATAGACTACGAGCAGTACTTC
cdr3_aa: CATIASGIDYEQYF

j_call: TRBJ1-2
d_call: TRBD1
v_call: TRBV28
clone_size: NA
cdr3_nt: TGTGCCAGCAGTTTAGACAGGGGCGGCTACACCTTC
cdr3_aa: CASSLDRGGYTF

j_call: TRBJ2-7
d_call: TRBD1
v_call: TRBV4-1
clone_size: NA
cdr3_nt: TGCGCCAGCAGCCATCTCGCCGGACAGGCCTACGAGCAGTACTTC
cdr3_aa: CASSHLAGQAYEQYF

j_call: TRBJ2-1
d_call: NA
v_call: TRBV3-1/TRBV3-2
clone_size: few
cdr3_nt: TGTGCCAGCAGCCAAGTCCGCAGCTCCTACAATGAGCAGTTCTTC
cdr3_aa: CASSQVRSSYNEQFF

j_call: TRBJ1-4
d_call: NA
v_call: TRBV2
clone_size: NA
cdr3_nt: TGTGCCAGCCAGACGGACTACAATGAAAAACTGTTTTTT
cdr3_aa: CASQTDYNEKLFF

j_call: TRBJ1-2
d_call: NA
v_call: TRBV25-1
clone_size: NA
cdr3_nt: TGTGCCAGCAGTGACCGGGGGTATGGCTACACCTTC
cdr3_aa: CASSDRGYGYTF

j_call: TRBJ1-1
d_call: NA
v_call: TRBV29-1
clone_size: NA
cdr3_nt: TGCAGCGCCAGGAACACTGAAGCTTTCTTT
cdr3_aa: CSARNTEAFF

j_call: TRBJ1-2
d_call: NA
v_call: TRBV7-9
clone_size: once
cdr3_nt: TGTGCCAGCAGGAGGGATGTACACACCTTC
cdr3_aa: CASRRDVHTF

j_call: TRBJ2-7
d_call: NA
v_call: TRBV13
clone_size: NA
cdr3_nt: TGTGCCAGCAGCTCCCCCCGCGGGATCTCCTACGAGCAGTACTTC
cdr3_aa: CASSSPRGISYEQYF

j_call: TRBJ2-2
d_call: TRBD1
v_call: TRBV9
clone_size: few
cdr3_nt: TGTGCCAGCAGCGTCGGGACAGGAGTTAACACCGGGGAGCTGTTTTTT
cdr3_aa: CASSVGTGVNTGELFF

j_call: TRBJ2-3
d_call: TRBD2
v_call: TRBV18
clone_size: NA
cdr3_nt: TGTGCCAGCTCACCACGAGCGGGAGGTGTGGCAGATACGCAGTATTTT
cdr3_aa: CASSPRAGGVADTQYF

j_call: TRBJ1-1
d_call: NA
v_call: TRBV29-1
clone_size: few
cdr3_nt: TGCAGCGTCCGGAGGGTAGAGGACACTGAAGCTTTCTTT
cdr3_aa: CSVRRVEDTEAFF

j_call: TRBJ2-5
d_call: TRBD2
v_call: TRBV5-8
clone_size: once
cdr3_nt: TGTGCCATTACACTAGCGGGAGGGCCTAAAGAGACCCAGTACTTC
cdr3_aa: CAITLAGGPKETQYF